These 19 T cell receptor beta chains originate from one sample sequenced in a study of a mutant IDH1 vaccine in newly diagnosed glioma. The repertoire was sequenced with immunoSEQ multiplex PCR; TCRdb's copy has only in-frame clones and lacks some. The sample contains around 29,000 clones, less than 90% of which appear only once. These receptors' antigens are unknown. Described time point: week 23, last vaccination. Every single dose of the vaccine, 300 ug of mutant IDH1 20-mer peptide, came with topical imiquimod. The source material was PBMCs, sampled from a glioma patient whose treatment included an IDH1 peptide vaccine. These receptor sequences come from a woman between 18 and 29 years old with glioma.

The CDR3 sequence is CASSERWAGGHEQYF. In DNA, the CDR3 is TGTGCCAGCAGTGAACGTTGGGCAGGGGGCCACGAGCAGTACTTC. J is TRBJ2-7 and V is TRBV2; 8 bases fit TRBD1. V dropped 2 bases and J dropped 5; count of bases not matched to a gene: 8. This CDR3 comprises 15 residues. The germline gives CDR1 SNHLY, CDR2 FYNNEI.

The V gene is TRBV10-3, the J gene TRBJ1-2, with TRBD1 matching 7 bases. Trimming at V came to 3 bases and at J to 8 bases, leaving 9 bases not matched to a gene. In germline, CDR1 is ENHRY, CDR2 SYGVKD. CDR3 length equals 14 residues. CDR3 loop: CAISEIEGAEGYTF. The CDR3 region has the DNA TGTGCCATCAGTGAAATTGAGGGGGCGGAAGGCTACACCTTC.

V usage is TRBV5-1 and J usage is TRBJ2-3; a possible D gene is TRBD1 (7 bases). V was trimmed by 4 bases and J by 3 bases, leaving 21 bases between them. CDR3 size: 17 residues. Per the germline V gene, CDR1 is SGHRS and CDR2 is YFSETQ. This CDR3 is CASSDGGGFRGTDTQYF. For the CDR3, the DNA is TGCGCCAGCAGCGATGGAGGGGGCTTTAGGGGTACAGATACGCAGTATTTT.

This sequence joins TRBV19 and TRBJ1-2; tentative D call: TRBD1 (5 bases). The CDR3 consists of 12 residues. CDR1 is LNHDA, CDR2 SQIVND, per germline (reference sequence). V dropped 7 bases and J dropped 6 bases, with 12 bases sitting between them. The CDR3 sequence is CASTWGPDGYTF. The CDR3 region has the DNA TGTGCCAGTACCTGGGGCCCAGATGGCTACACCTTC. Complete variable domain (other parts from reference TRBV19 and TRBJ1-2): DGGITQSPKYLFRKEGQNVTLSCEQNLNHDAMYWYRQDPGQGLRLIYYSQIVNDFQKGDIAEGYSVSREKKESFPLTVTSAQKNPTAFYLCASTWGPDGYTFGSGTRLTVV.

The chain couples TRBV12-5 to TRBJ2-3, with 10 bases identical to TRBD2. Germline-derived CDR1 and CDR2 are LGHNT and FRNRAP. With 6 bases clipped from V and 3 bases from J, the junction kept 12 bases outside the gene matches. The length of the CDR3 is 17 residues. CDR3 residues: CASGLWPSGGPTDTQYF. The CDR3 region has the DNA TGTGCTAGTGGCTTGTGGCCTAGCGGGGGCCCGACAGATACGCAGTATTTT.

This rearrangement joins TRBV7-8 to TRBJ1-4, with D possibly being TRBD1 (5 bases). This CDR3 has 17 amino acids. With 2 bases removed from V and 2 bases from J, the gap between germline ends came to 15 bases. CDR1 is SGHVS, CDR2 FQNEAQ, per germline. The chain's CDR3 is CASSLRDSPATNEKLFF. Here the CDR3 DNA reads TGTGCCAGCAGCTTACGAGACAGCCCCGCGACTAATGAAAAACTGTTTTTT. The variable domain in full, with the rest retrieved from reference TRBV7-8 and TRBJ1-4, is GAGVSQSPRYKVAKRGQDVALRCDPISGHVSLFWYQQALGQGPEFLTYFQNEAQLDKSGLPSDRFFAERPEGSVSTLKIQRTQQEDSAVYLCASSLRDSPATNEKLFFGSGTQLSVL.

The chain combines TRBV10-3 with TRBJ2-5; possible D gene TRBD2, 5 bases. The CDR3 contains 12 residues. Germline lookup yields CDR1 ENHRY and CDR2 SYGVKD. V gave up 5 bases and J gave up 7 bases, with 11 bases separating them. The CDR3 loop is CAISNPAGTQYF. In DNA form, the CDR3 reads TGTGCCATCAGTAACCCGGCGGGGACCCAGTACTTC.

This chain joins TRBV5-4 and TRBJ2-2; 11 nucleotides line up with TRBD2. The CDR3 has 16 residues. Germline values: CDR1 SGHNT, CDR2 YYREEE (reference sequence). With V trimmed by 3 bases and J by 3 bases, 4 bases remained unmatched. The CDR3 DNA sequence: TGTGCCAGCAGCTCCCTAGCGGGGGGCGACACCGGGGAGCTGTTTTTT. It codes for CASSSLAGGDTGELFF. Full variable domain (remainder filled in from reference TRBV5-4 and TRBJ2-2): ETGVTQSPTHLIKTRGQQVTLRCSSQSGHNTVSWYQQALGQGPQFIFQYYREEENGRGNFPPRFSGLQFPNYSSELNVNALELDDSALYLCASSSLAGGDTGELFFGEGSRLTVL.

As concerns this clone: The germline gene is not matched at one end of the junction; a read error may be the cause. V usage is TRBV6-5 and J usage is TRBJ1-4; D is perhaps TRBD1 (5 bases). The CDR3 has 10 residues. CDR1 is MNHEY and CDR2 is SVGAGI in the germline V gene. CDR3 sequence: CASSGGSKAF. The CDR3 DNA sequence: TGTGCCAGCAGTGGGGGGTCCAAAGCTTTT.

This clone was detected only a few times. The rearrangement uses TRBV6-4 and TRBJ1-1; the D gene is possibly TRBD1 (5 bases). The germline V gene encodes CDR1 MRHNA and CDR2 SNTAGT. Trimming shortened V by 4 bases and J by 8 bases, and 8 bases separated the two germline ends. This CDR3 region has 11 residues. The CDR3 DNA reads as TGTGCCAGCAGTGGGGGGTGGGAAGCTTTCTTT. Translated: CASSGGWEAFF.

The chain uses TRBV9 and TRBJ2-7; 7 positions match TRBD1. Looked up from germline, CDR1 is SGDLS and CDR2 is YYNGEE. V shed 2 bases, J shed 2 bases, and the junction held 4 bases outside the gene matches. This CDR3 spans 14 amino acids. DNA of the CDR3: TGTGCCAGCAGCGTTGCCACAGGGGCCTACGAGCAGTACTTC. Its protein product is CASSVATGAYEQYF.

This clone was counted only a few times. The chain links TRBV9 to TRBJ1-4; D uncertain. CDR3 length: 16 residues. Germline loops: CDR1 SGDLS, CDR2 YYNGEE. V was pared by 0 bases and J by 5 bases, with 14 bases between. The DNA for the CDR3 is TGTGCCAGCAGCGTAGGGGTCGGAGCTGAAAATGAAAAACTGTTTTTT. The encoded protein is CASSVGVGAENEKLFF.

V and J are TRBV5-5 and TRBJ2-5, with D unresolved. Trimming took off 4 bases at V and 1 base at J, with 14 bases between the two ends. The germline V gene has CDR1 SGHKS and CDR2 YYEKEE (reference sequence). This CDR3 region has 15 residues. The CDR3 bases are TGTGCCAGCAGCCCTTTCCGGCAGCTCCAAGAGACCCAGTACTTC. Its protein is CASSPFRQLQETQYF.

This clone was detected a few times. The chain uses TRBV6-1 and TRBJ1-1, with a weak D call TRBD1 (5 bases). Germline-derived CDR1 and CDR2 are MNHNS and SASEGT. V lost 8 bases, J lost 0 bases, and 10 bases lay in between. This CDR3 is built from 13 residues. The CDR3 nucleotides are TGTGCCAGCTCCGAGGGACTGAACACTGAAGCTTTCTTT. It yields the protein CASSEGLNTEAFF.

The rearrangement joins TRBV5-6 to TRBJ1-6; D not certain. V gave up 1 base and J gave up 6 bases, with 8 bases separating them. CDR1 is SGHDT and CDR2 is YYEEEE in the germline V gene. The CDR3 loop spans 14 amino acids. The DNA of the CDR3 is TGTGCCAGCAGCTTGTTGGGCCCTAATTCACCCCTCCACTTT. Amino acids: CASSLLGPNSPLHF. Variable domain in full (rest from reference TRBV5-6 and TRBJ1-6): DAGVTQSPTHLIKTRGQQVTLRCSPKSGHDTVSWYQQALGQGPQFIFQYYEEEERQRGNFPDRFSGHQFPNYSSELNVNALLLGDSALYLCASSLLGPNSPLHFGNGTRLTVT.

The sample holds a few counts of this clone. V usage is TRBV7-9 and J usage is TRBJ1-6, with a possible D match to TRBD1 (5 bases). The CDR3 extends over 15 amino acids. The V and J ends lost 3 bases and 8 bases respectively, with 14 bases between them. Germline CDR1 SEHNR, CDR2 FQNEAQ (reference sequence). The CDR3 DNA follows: TGTGCCAGCAGCTTGTGGGCAGGGATCGATTCACCCCTCCACTTT. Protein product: CASSLWAGIDSPLHF.

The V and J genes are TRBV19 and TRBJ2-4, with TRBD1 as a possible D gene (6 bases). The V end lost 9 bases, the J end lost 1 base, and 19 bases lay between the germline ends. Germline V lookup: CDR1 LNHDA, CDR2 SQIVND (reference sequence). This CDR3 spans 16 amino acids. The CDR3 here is CARGNEDSLAKNIQYF. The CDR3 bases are TGTGCCAGAGGGAACGAGGACAGTCTTGCCAAAAACATTCAGTACTTC.

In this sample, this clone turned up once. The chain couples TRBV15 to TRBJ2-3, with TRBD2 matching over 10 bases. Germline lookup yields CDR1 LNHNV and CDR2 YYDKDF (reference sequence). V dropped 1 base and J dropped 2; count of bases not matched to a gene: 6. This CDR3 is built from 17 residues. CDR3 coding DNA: TGTGCCACCAGCAGAGGGGGAACTAGCGGGGCCACAGATACGCAGTATTTT. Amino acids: CATSRGGTSGATDTQYF.

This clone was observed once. CDR3 loop: CASPGQDSNEQFF. In DNA, the CDR3 is TGTGCCAGCCCGGGACAAGATTCCAATGAGCAGTTCTTC. V gene TRBV2 combines with J gene TRBJ2-1; D may be TRBD1 (6 bases). The germline V gene has CDR1 SNHLY and CDR2 FYNNEI. The length of the CDR3 is 13 residues. Trimming took off 8 bases at V and 6 bases at J, with 14 bases between the two ends.